One T cell receptor (beta chain) is described in this entry. The CDR3 runs to 12 residues. V shed 2 bases and J shed 0 bases, with 2 bases lying between them. CDR1 and CDR2 (germline): SGHRS, YFSETQ. The sample is drawn from a study of shared clonotypes between healthy human individuals. Assay: immunoSEQ multiplex PCR; the TCRdb copy retains only in-frame clones and omits some. Of more than 550,000 clones in the sample, around 77% were seen once. The source material was memory CD4+ T cells sorted from blood. Subset defined: CD45RA-negative fraction. This rearrangement joins TRBV5-1 to TRBJ2-5; D not resolved. The receptor was derived from a woman in her 30s in good health. In nucleotides, the CDR3 is TGCGCCAGCAGCTTAAACCAAGAGACCCAGTACTTC. Its protein is CASSLNQETQYF.